The 26 T cell receptor beta chains given below trace back to one sample, sequenced in a study of tumor-infiltrating lymphocytes in primary liver carcinoma. From roughly 0.55 ug of total RNA, TCR beta-specific cDNA was reverse-transcribed using a constant-region primer. Library construction for TCR beta comprised three nested multiplex PCR rounds performed with slightly modified ARM-PCR. The first two PCR rounds used TRBV1-TRBV30 forward primers with a C-beta reverse primer, nine to ten cycles each. TCRdb fed the multiplex PCR reads into MiXCR, producing one record per CDR3 protein. The table shows about 120,000 distinct CDR3 sequences, with around 70% occurring only once. Taking roughly 20-34 mg of unsorted bulk tissue, the authors co-extracted RNA and DNA. Sequences were obtained from tumor-adjacent normal liver tissue. These receptors originate from a woman aged 60-75 years with primary liver carcinoma and hepatitis B virus infection.

About this clonotype: At one boundary the junction diverges from the germline segment, which might be a read error. This chain links TRBV11-2 with TRBJ2-7, with unresolved D. The CDR3 is 15 amino acids. Germline CDR1 SGHAT, CDR2 FQNNGV. CDR3 in DNA: TGTACCAGCAGTTTAACCCCGAGAATTGCCTACGAGCAGTACTTC. Translation: CTSSLTPRIAYEQYF.

With regard to this clonotype: This may be a read error, as it is one base from a much larger clone. J is TRBJ1-1 and V is TRBV11-2; perhaps TRBD1 as D (5 bases). This CDR3 has 13 amino acids. Germline CDR1 and CDR2: SGHAT and FQNNGV. CDR3: CASSLHGGTEGFF. The CDR3 bases are TGTGCCAGCAGCCTTCACGGTGGGACTGAAGGTTTCTTT.

As regards this clonotype: At one end, the junction sequence differs from germline, possibly due to a read error. The V and J genes are TRBV29-1 and TRBJ1-2; D is perhaps TRBD1 (6 bases). Germline-derived CDR1 and CDR2 are SQVTM and ANQGSEA. The CDR3 consists of 15 residues. The CDR3 loop is CRVDRGAVGAGSYTF. DNA of the CDR3: TGCAGGGTTGATCGGGGGGCAGTAGGGGCAGGCAGCTACACCTTC.

V usage is TRBV4-1 and J usage is TRBJ2-5; D gene uncertain. CDR1 and CDR2 (germline): MGHRA, YSYEKL. The CDR3 is 13 amino acids. V shed 10 bases and J shed 5 bases, with 17 bases lying between them. CDR3 in DNA: TGCGCCAATATCTGGATTCTGAGGGAGACCCAGTACTTC. It yields the protein CANIWILRETQYF.

The V call is TRBV2, the J call TRBJ2-6; D ambiguous. The ends were cut back, 4 bases at V and 0 bases at J, with 7 bases in the middle. The CDR3 sequence is 15 residues long. In germline, CDR1 is SNHLY, CDR2 FYNNEI. The CDR3 region is CASSVRTSGANVLTF. In DNA form, the CDR3 reads TGTGCCAGCAGTGTACGGACCTCTGGGGCCAACGTCCTGACTTTC.

As concerns this clonotype: A single base separates this from a much larger clone, so it may be a read error. The chain uses TRBV30 and TRBJ2-3, with D possibly matching TRBD1 (6 bases). The V gene's germline CDR1 is GTSNPN and CDR2 SVGIG (reference sequence). The CDR3 consists of 12 residues. The DNA of the CDR3 is TGTGCCTGGAGTAGGGACACAGATATGCAGTATTTT. Residues: CAWSRDTDMQYF.

With respect to this clonotype: This may be a read error, as it is one base from a much larger clone. The rearrangement joins TRBV6-1 to TRBJ2-3; D might be TRBD1 (5 bases). The end of the DNA aligns better with TRBJ1-5, so the J call may be wrong. Germline values: CDR1 MNHNS, CDR2 SASEGT. This CDR3 is built from 14 residues. The CDR3 nucleotides are TGTGCCAGCAGTGAGCTGGCGGACACAGATACGCAGCATTTT. As protein: CASSELADTDTQHF.

This clonotype was found a few times. This may arise from a read error, as a much more abundant clone is one base away. The chain is built from TRBV28 and TRBJ1-5, with D unclear. This CDR3 is 13 amino acids long. Germline V gene sequence: CDR1 MDHEN, CDR2 SYDVKM. V lost 7 bases and J lost 4, with 11 bases in between. For the CDR3, the DNA is TGTGCCAGCATTTTTGTCTCAAATCAGCCCCAGCATTTT. This translates into CASIFVSNQPQHF.

This clonotype was seen more than once but under ten times. A much bigger clone sits one base away, suggesting this may be a read error. V gene TRBV6-5 combines with J gene TRBJ2-7; no reliable D call. The CDR3 runs 16 residues. Germline V CDR1 and CDR2: MNHEY, SVGAGI. The chain's CDR3 is CTSSYSTAHFSYEQYF. The CDR3 DNA reads as TGTACCAGCAGTTACTCGACGGCGCATTTTTCCTACGAGCAGTACTTC.

As for this clonotype: One end of the junction varies from germline; a read error may be responsible. The chain recombines TRBV6-2 or TRBV6-3 with TRBJ1-5; D gene unclear. Germline values: CDR1 MNHEY, CDR2 SVGEGT. The length of the CDR3 is 13 residues. The CDR3 DNA reads as TGTGCCAGCAATTATAAGGGCTATCAGTCCCAGCATTTT. This codes for CASNYKGYQSQHF.

In this sample, this clonotype turned up a few times. This sequence may be a read error, since a much larger clone differs from it by one base. The chain couples TRBV29-1 to TRBJ1-1; TRBD1 might be the D (5 bases). Germline-derived CDR1 and CDR2 are SQVTM and ANQGSEA. The V gene lost 5 bases and the J gene lost 4 bases, with 14 bases spanning the gap. There are 13 residues in the CDR3. The CDR3 DNA follows: TGCAGCGTTATAAAAGGGACCGCCACTGAAGCTTTCTTT. This translates into CSVIKGTATEAFF.

A note on this clonotype: One end of the junction varies from germline; a read error may be responsible. The chain joins TRBV10-2 to TRBJ2-2; D is perhaps TRBD1 (6 bases). The CDR3 spans 16 residues. CDR1 and CDR2 (germline): WSHSY, SAAADI. CDR3 nucleotides: TGCGCCAGCAATGAGTACCGGGACATGAACACCGGGGAGCTGTTTTTT. Its translation is CASNEYRDMNTGELFF.

Concerning this clonotype itself: The final CDR3 position lacks the conserved phenylalanine or tryptophan, pointing to a likely read error. This chain connects TRBV11-2 to TRBJ1-1; D is possibly TRBD1 (5 bases). The CDR3 has 15 residues. V lost 5 bases to trimming and J lost 9 bases, with 22 bases between them. Germline CDR1 and CDR2: SGHAT and FQNNGV. The CDR3 coding sequence is TGTGCCAGCAGCACCGAAACCGGGGCGGTACTTAAAGCTTTCTAT. Protein product: CASSTETGAVLKAFY.

This clonotype was counted ten times or more. The J gene is TRBJ2-5, the V gene TRBV6-5, with TRBD2 matching 10 bases. V gave up 6 bases and J gave up 14 bases; unmatched junction bases: 6. The CDR3 contains 11 residues. Germline V gene lookup returns CDR1 MNHEY and CDR2 SVGAGI. The CDR3 is CASRQAGGDYF. CDR3 DNA sequence: TGTGCCAGCAGGCAAGCGGGAGGGGACTACTTC.

Comments on this clonotype: Likely a read error: the CDR3 ends without its conserved phenylalanine or tryptophan. The rearrangement joins TRBV11-2 to TRBJ2-1; D unclear. Germline V gene lookup returns CDR1 SGHAT and CDR2 FQNNGV. This CDR3 contains 17 residues. CDR3: CASSFIPLRSSYNEQFI. CDR3 DNA sequence: TGTGCCAGCAGCTTTATCCCACTGAGGAGCTCCTACAATGAACAGTTCATC.

This clonotype showed up just once. This may be a read error, as it is one base from a much larger clone. V and J are TRBV11-2 and TRBJ1-6; D is uncertain. Looked up from germline, CDR1 is SGHAT and CDR2 is FQNNGV. CDR3 length: 13 amino acids. V was cut by 7 bases and J by 9 bases, with 13 bases left in between. As DNA, the CDR3 is TGTGCCAGCATCTCCGACTCGGGTTCACCCCTCCACTTT. Its translation: CASISDSGSPLHF. The full variable domain, its missing parts supplied by reference TRBV11-2 and TRBJ1-6, is EAGVAQSPRYKIIEKRQSVAFWCNPISGHATLYWYQQILGQGPKLLIQFQNNGVVDDSQLPKDRFSAERLKGVDSTLKIQPAKLEDSAVYLCASISDSGSPLHFGNGTRLTVT.

For this clonotype: The junction shows a germline mismatch at one end, possibly a read error. The chain is built from TRBV28 and TRBJ1-5; TRBD1 might be the D (5 bases). CDR3 length: 14 residues. Germline V lookup: CDR1 MDHEN, CDR2 SYDVKM. CDR3 DNA: TGTGCCAGTAGTTCGGGACCCAGCAATCAGCCCCAGCATTTT. Its translation is CASSSGPSNQPQHF.

The V call is TRBV11-1, the J call TRBJ2-3; 8 bases line up with TRBD2. This CDR3 contains 19 residues. CDR1 and CDR2 (germline): SGHAT, FQDESV (reference sequence). V dropped 6 bases and J dropped 3; count of bases not matched to a gene: 20. The CDR3 reads CASSLRVPTSGSATDTQYF. Written as DNA, the CDR3 is TGTGCCAGCAGTTTAAGGGTCCCTACCAGCGGGAGTGCGACAGATACGCAGTATTTT.

This clonotype was picked up many times. This rearrangement joins TRBV5-6 to TRBJ2-1; 15 nucleotides match TRBD2. The CDR3 loop spans 20 amino acids. The germline V gene encodes CDR1 SGHDT and CDR2 YYEEEE. The V segment lost 4 bases and the J segment 0 bases; nucleotides outside the gene matches: 11. The chain's CDR3 is CASSIGAGLAGGSSYNEQFF. CDR3 nucleotide sequence: TGTGCCAGCAGCATCGGTGCGGGACTAGCGGGAGGTAGCTCCTACAATGAGCAGTTCTTC.

This sequence joins TRBV29-1 and TRBJ1-4, with a possible D match to TRBD1 (6 bases). This CDR3 has 13 amino acids. Germline V gives CDR1 SQVTM, CDR2 ANQGSEA. CDR3 DNA sequence: TGCAGTATTGAACAGGGATCCAATGAAAAACTGTTTTTT. Its translation is CSIEQGSNEKLFF. Full variable domain (missing parts from reference TRBV29-1 and TRBJ1-4): SAVISQKPSRDICQRGTSLTIQCQVDSQVTMMFWYRQQPGQSLTLIATANQGSEATYESGFVIDKFPISRPNLTFSTLTVSNMSPEDSSIYLCSIEQGSNEKLFFGSGTQLSVL.

This clonotype was observed at least ten times. The chain combines TRBV29-1 with TRBJ2-5; unclear D gene. V was pared by 4 bases and J by 5 bases, with 11 bases between. The CDR3 is made up of 12 amino acids. Germline V gene lookup returns CDR1 SQVTM and CDR2 ANQGSEA. CDR3 amino acids: CSVAGYGETQYF. For the CDR3, the DNA is TGCAGCGTTGCTGGGTACGGGGAGACCCAGTACTTC.

As concerns this clonotype: The CDR3 end shows no conserved phenylalanine or tryptophan, and so a read error is likely. This chain connects TRBV11-2 to TRBJ2-1; D perhaps matches TRBD1 (6 bases). There are 17 residues in the CDR3. Germline V gene lookup returns CDR1 SGHAT and CDR2 FQNNGV. CDR3 sequence reads: CGISLDQQGIVYNEQFV. CDR3 in DNA: TGTGGCATCAGCTTAGATCAACAGGGTATAGTCTACAATGAGCAGTTCGTC.

For this clonotype: A much larger clone lies one base from this, so it may be a read error. The rearrangement joins TRBV5-1 to TRBJ1-5, with 7 bases lining up with TRBD1. This CDR3 is built from 16 residues. Germline V CDR1 and CDR2: SGHRS, YFSETQ. Trimming removed 4 bases from V and 6 bases from J; junction bases left unmatched: 13. The CDR3 loop is CASSRLQGPEVQPQHF. The CDR3 bases are TGCGCCAGCAGCCGTTTACAGGGGCCCGAGGTTCAGCCCCAGCATTTT.

With respect to this clonotype: The junction does not match germline at one end; this may be a read error. The chain joins TRBV6-5 to TRBJ1-6; the match to TRBD1 covers 7 bases. Germline CDR1 reads MNHEY; CDR2 reads SVGAGI. The CDR3 is 15 amino acids. The CDR3 loop reads CASSYSQGCNSPLHF. The CDR3, as DNA: TGTGCCAGCAGTTACTCACAGGGGTGTAATTCGCCCCTCCACTTT.

A note on this clonotype: One junction end disagrees with the germline gene, perhaps due to a read error. The rearrangement links TRBV11-2 to TRBJ2-3, with a weak D call TRBD1 (5 bases). Germline V CDR1 and CDR2: SGHAT, FQNNGV. This CDR3 is built from 14 residues. The CDR3 spells CTSSIGVVTDMQYF. The CDR3, as DNA: TGTACCAGCAGCATAGGGGTAGTAACAGATATGCAGTATTTT.

For this clonotype: A read error may account for a junction end that differs from germline. The CDR3 DNA sequence: TGTGTCAGCAGCTTAGATCAGACCCGTGGCTGCACCTTC. Translation: CVSSLDQTRGCTF. The chain combines TRBV11-2 with TRBJ1-2; D unclear. CDR3 length equals 13 residues. Germline V lookup: CDR1 SGHAT, CDR2 FQNNGV.